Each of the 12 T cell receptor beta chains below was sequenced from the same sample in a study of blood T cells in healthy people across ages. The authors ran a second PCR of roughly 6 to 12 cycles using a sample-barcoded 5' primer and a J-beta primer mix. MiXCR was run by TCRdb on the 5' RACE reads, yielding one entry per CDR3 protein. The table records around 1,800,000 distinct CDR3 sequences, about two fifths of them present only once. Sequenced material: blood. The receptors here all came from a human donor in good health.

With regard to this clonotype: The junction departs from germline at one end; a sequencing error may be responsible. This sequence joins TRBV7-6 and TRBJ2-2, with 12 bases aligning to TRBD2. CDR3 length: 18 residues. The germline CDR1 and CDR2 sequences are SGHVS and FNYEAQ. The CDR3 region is CASSLLAGGSSNAGELFF. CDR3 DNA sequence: TGTGCCAGCAGCTTGCTAGCGGGGGGGAGTTCGAACGCCGGGGAGCTGTTTTTT.

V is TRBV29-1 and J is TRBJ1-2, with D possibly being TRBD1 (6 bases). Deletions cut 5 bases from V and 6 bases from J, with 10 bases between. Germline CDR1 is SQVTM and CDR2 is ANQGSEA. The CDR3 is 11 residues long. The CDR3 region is CSVTKGDGYTF. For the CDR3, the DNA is TGCAGCGTTACCAAGGGGGATGGCTACACCTTC.

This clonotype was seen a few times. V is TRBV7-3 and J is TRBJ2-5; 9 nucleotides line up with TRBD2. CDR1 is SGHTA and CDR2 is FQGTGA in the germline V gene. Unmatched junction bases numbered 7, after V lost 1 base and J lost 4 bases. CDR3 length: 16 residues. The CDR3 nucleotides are TGTGCCAGCAGCTTAAGCGGCGGGGGGGCCTCAGAGACCCAGTACTTC. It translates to CASSLSGGGASETQYF.

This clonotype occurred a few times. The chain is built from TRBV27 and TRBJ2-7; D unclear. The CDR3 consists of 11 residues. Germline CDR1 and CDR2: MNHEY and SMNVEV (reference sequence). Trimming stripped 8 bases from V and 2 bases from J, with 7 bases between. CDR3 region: CASGTTYEQYF. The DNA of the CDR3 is TGTGCCAGCGGAACTACCTACGAGCAGTACTTC.

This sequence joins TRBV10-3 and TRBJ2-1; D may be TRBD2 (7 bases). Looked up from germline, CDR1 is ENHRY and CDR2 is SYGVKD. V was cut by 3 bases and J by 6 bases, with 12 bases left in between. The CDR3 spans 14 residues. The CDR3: CAISDGGPINEQFF. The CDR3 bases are TGTGCCATCAGTGACGGGGGGCCCATCAATGAGCAGTTCTTC.

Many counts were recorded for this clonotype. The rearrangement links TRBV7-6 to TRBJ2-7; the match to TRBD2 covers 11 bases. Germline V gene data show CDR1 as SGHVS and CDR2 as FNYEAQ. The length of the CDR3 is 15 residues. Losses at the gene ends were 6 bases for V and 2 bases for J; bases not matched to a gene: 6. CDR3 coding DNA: TGTGCCAGCAGTCCTAGCGGGGGGCGTACCTACGAGCAGTACTTC. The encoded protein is CASSPSGGRTYEQYF.

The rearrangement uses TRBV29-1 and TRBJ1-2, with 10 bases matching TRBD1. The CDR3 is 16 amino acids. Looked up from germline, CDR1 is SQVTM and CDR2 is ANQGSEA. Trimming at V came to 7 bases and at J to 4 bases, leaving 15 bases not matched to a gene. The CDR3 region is CSAKLPGTGVSYGYTF. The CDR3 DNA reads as TGCAGCGCCAAATTACCGGGGACAGGGGTTAGCTATGGCTACACCTTC.

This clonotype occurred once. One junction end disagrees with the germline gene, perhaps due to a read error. CDR3 sequence reads: CASRRDTGGAGERFF. The CDR3 bases are TGTGCCAGCAGGAGGGACACCGGGGGCGCCGGGGAGCGGTTTTTT. This sequence joins TRBV6-5 and TRBJ2-2; tentatively, D is TRBD1 or TRBD2 (6 bases each). Germline CDR1 and CDR2: MNHEY and SVGAGI. This CDR3 is 15 amino acids long.

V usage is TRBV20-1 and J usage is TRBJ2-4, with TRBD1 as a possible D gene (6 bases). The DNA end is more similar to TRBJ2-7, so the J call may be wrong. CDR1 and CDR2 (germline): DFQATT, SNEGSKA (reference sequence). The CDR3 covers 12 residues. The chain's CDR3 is CSALQGTDEQYF. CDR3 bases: TGCAGTGCATTACAGGGTACCGACGAGCAGTACTTC.

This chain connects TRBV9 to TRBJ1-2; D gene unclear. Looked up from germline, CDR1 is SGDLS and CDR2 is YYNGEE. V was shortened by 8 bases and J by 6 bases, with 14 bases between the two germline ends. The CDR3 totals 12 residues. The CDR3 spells CASPGWGNGYTF. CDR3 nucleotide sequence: TGTGCCAGTCCCGGCTGGGGAAATGGCTACACCTTC. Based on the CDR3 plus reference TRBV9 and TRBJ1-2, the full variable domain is DSGVTQTPKHLITATGQRVTLRCSPRSGDLSVYWYQQSLDQGLQFLIQYYNGEERAKGNILERFSAQQFPDLHSELNLSSLELGDSALYFCASPGWGNGYTFGSGTRLTVV.

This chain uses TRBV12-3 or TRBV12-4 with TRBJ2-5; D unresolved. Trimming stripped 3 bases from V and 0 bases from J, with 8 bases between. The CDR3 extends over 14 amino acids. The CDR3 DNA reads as TGTGCCAGCAGTTTGGGCCGGCACCAAGAGACCCAGTACTTC. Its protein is CASSLGRHQETQYF.

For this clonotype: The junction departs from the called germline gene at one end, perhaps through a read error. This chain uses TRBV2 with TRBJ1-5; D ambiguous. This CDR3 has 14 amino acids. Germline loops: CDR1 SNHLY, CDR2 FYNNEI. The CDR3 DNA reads TGTGCCAGCTCCCCGAACAGCCAACCTCAGTCCCAGCATTTT. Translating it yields CASSPNSQPQSQHF.